Listed below are T cell receptor beta chains from one sample, sequenced in a study of OX40 agonist ivuxolimab in advanced cancers. Clones were sequenced by immunoSEQ multiplex PCR, and TCRdb holds only the in-frame ones, with some missing. Among tens of thousands of clones listed, under 85% were seen once. Sequencing used CD4+ or CD8+ T cells sorted from blood, obtained in a trial of the OX40 agonist ivuxolimab. The origin of the receptors is an adult with an advanced solid tumor such as melanoma, head and neck, liver or kidney cancer. Each CDR3 is given with its conserved first and last residue. The D gene is left open where the match is weak. Some rows mark clone size as missing; the rest say once, few, many or name a class of expanded clone.

clone_size	cdr3_length	d_call	v_call	j_call	cdr3_aa	cdr3_nt
.	12	.	TRBV6-5	TRBJ2-5	CASSYGKETQYF	TGTGCCAGCAGTTACGGAAAAGAGACCCAGTACTTC
.	17	TRBD1	TRBV19	TRBJ2-4	CASSSGQGAGAKNIQYF	TGTGCCAGTAGTTCAGGACAGGGGGCAGGAGCCAAAAACATTCAGTACTTC
.	13	.	TRBV19	TRBJ1-1	CASSIGSRNEAFF	TGTGCCAGTAGTATAGGGTCCCGGAATGAAGCTTTCTTT
once	13	TRBD1	TRBV19	TRBJ2-3	CASSPDRGYTQYF	TGTGCCAGTAGCCCCGACAGGGGATATACGCAGTATTTT
.	12	.	TRBV5-1	TRBJ2-2	CASTANTGELFF	TGCGCCAGCACAGCGAACACCGGGGAGCTGTTTTTT
.	14	TRBD1	TRBV2	TRBJ2-1	CAVNRGPSYNEQFF	TGTGCCGTAAACAGGGGGCCGTCCTACAATGAGCAGTTCTTC
few	14	.	TRBV7-9	TRBJ1-6	CASSLQDGDSPLHF	TGTGCCAGCAGCTTACAGGATGGAGATTCACCCCTCCACTTT
.	15	TRBD2	TRBV19	TRBJ2-5	CASSTVAAGGETQYF	TGTGCCAGTAGTACCGTAGCGGCGGGGGGAGAGACCCAGTACTTC
.	15	TRBD1	TRBV5-1	TRBJ1-2	CASSDAPGTGNRYTF	TGCGCCAGCAGCGACGCCCCTGGGACAGGAAATCGCTACACCTTC
.	15	.	TRBV21-1	TRBJ1-2	CASSKAPGARDGYTF	TGTGCCAGCAGCAAAGCTCCGGGGGCGCGGGATGGCTACACCTTC
.	16	TRBD2	TRBV4-2	TRBJ2-7	CASSQDSGGAPYEQYF	TGTGCCAGCAGCCAAGATTCGGGAGGGGCTCCTTACGAGCAGTACTTC
few	14	.	TRBV5-8	TRBJ2-3	CASARGAMADTQYF	TGTGCGTCTGCCCGGGGGGCTATGGCAGATACGCAGTATTTT
.	14	.	TRBV18	TRBJ2-4	CASSPEGRLNIQYF	TGTGCCAGCTCCCCGGAAGGACGTCTTAACATTCAGTACTTC
.	13	.	TRBV5-1	TRBJ1-4	CASSLGDNEKLFF	TGCGCCAGCAGCTTGGGAGATAATGAAAAACTGTTTTTT
.	13	.	TRBV7-6	TRBJ2-2	CASSFTGTGELFF	TGTGCCAGCAGCTTCACAGGAACCGGGGAGCTGTTTTTT
.	13	TRBD2	TRBV9	TRBJ2-3	CASTRGERNTQYF	TGTGCCAGCACCCGGGGGGAACGGAATACGCAGTATTTT
.	13	.	TRBV7-2	TRBJ1-4	CASSLRGGEKLFF	TGTGCCAGCAGCCTCCGGGGGGGCGAAAAACTGTTTTTT
.	16	.	TRBV19	TRBJ2-7	CASSPLRGRGSYEQYF	TGTGCCAGTAGTCCTCTCCGTGGACGGGGATCCTACGAGCAGTACTTC
once	16	TRBD2	TRBV27	TRBJ2-1	CASSHPPGGSYNEQFF	TGTGCCAGCAGTCACCCTCCTGGCGGGAGCTACAATGAGCAGTTCTTC
once	14	.	TRBV18	TRBJ2-7	CASQNRDNSYEQYF	TGTGCCAGCCAGAACCGGGACAACTCCTACGAGCAGTACTTC
.	12	.	TRBV11-2	TRBJ2-7	CASSINNYEQYF	TGTGCCAGCAGTATCAACAACTACGAGCAGTACTTC
.	15	TRBD1	TRBV29-1	TRBJ1-2	CSVAKWDRANYGYTF	TGCAGCGTTGCCAAATGGGACAGGGCGAACTATGGCTACACCTTC
.	14	.	TRBV11-3	TRBJ1-1	CASSGAGVDTEAFF	TGTGCCAGCAGCGGCGCAGGGGTGGACACTGAAGCTTTCTTT
.	14	TRBD2	TRBV30	TRBJ2-3	CACNPRGGTDTQYF	TGTGCCTGCAACCCCCGGGGGGGCACAGATACGCAGTATTTT
.	19	.	TRBV7-2	TRBJ2-7	CASSFDPSRRVLGDYEQYF	TGTGCCAGCAGCTTCGACCCCTCTCGCAGGGTTTTGGGGGACTACGAGCAGTACTTC
.	15	.	TRBV4-2	TRBJ2-1	CASSYGAVANNEQFF	TGTGCCAGCAGCTATGGAGCGGTGGCCAACAATGAGCAGTTCTTC
.	18	.	TRBV7-2	TRBJ1-3	CASSPGRPGQRLGNTIYF	TGTGCCAGCAGCCCGGGACGGCCAGGACAGCGTTTGGGAAACACCATATATTTT
.	16	.	TRBV4-3	TRBJ2-3	CASSQEAGYSTDTQYF	TGCGCCAGCAGCCAAGAAGCAGGGTACAGCACAGATACGCAGTATTTT
.	14	.	TRBV11-2	TRBJ2-5	CASSRLRVQETQYF	TGTGCCAGCAGCCGTCTACGAGTGCAAGAGACCCAGTACTTC
.	15	.	TRBV5-4	TRBJ2-7	CASSPQGRKTYEQYF	TGTGCCAGCAGCCCACAGGGCCGAAAAACCTACGAGCAGTACTTC
.	12	.	TRBV28	TRBJ2-7	CASSSRGVEQYF	TGTGCCAGCAGCTCGAGGGGTGTCGAGCAGTACTTC
.	15	.	TRBV9	TRBJ1-6	CASSVGGWGNSPLHF	TGTGCCAGCAGCGTAGGAGGATGGGGGAATTCACCCCTCCACTTT
.	14	.	TRBV18	TRBJ2-7	CASSPPDRFVGQYF	TGTGCCAGCTCACCACCTGACAGGTTCGTTGGGCAGTACTTC
.	12	.	TRBV6-5	TRBJ2-7	CASSLGWGEQYF	TGTGCCAGCAGCCTAGGTTGGGGCGAGCAGTACTTC